Listed below are T cell receptor beta chains from one sample, sequenced in a study of T-cell memory formation after mild COVID-19. A single record per CDR3 protein comes from TCRdb applying MiXCR to the 5' RACE reads. The sample has approximately 570,000 distinct CDR3 sequences, 15% to 20% seen once. Sequenced input: PBMCs or a T cell subset sorted from them (not recorded which). Receptor source: an adult woman who had mild COVID-19 (a few samples of this study predate the infection). Cell type and time point are not known. The CDR3 runs from the conserved cysteine through the conserved F or W. The order of the fields is D gene, J gene, V gene, clone size, CDR3 DNA, CDR3 protein. The D gene is left open where the match is weak. The size of a clone is reported for some rows only, either as once, few or many, or as a class for expanded clones.

D: TRBD1; J: TRBJ1-6; V: TRBV20-1; size: NA; DNA: TGCAGTGCTACCTCAGGGGGAAGCTCCTATAATTCACCCCTCCACTTT; CDR3: CSATSGGSSYNSPLHF
D: NA; J: TRBJ2-7; V: TRBV7-9; size: NA; DNA: TGTGCCAGCAGCTCCCAATTAGCGAGGGAGCAGTACTTC; CDR3: CASSSQLAREQYF
D: TRBD2; J: TRBJ2-5; V: TRBV2; size: NA; DNA: TGTGCCAGCAGGCCCGGACTAGCTGTCACTAAGACCCAGTACTTC; CDR3: CASRPGLAVTKTQYF
D: NA; J: TRBJ2-2; V: TRBV2; size: NA; DNA: TGTGCCACCCCGATGGCACAGGGTAGCGCCGGGGAGCTGTTTTTT; CDR3: CATPMAQGSAGELFF
D: NA; J: TRBJ2-7; V: TRBV7-2; size: few; DNA: TGTGCCAGCAGCACCCGACTAAACGAGCAGTACTTC; CDR3: CASSTRLNEQYF
D: TRBD1; J: TRBJ2-5; V: TRBV12-3/TRBV12-4; size: few; DNA: TGTGCCAGCAGCGGGGGACAGGGGAACCAAGAGACCCAGTACTTC; CDR3: CASSGGQGNQETQYF
D: NA; J: TRBJ2-2; V: TRBV24-1; size: NA; DNA: TGTGCCACCAGTGATCCAGGGGTTGGGGCGAACACCGGGGAGCTGTTTTTT; CDR3: CATSDPGVGANTGELFF
D: TRBD1; J: TRBJ2-1; V: TRBV29-1; size: few; DNA: TGCAGCGTTGCAGGAACGGGACAGTCAACCCACTACAATGAGCAGTTCTTC; CDR3: CSVAGTGQSTHYNEQFF
D: TRBD1; J: TRBJ2-7; V: TRBV27; size: few; DNA: TGTGCCAGCAGTTTTTTCACAGGGGGGAGCGGCGAGCAGTACTTC; CDR3: CASSFFTGGSGEQYF
D: TRBD1; J: TRBJ2-7; V: TRBV29-1; size: few; DNA: TGCAGCGTTGAAGGGACAGGGGCCTACGAGCAGTACTTC; CDR3: CSVEGTGAYEQYF
D: TRBD1; J: TRBJ1-6; V: TRBV7-8; size: NA; DNA: TGTGCCAGCAGCTTGACAGGGTATTCACCCCTCCACTTT; CDR3: CASSLTGYSPLHF
D: NA; J: TRBJ2-1; V: TRBV6-5; size: few; DNA: TGTGCCAGCAGTTACTCGAATTGGAATGAGCAGTTCTTC; CDR3: CASSYSNWNEQFF
D: NA; J: TRBJ1-5; V: TRBV5-1; size: NA; DNA: TGCGCCAGCAGCCCACGCGGGTATAGCAATCAGCCCCAGCATTTT; CDR3: CASSPRGYSNQPQHF
D: NA; J: TRBJ2-7; V: TRBV12-3/TRBV12-4; size: few; DNA: TGTGCCAGCACCCAAGGGGGACTGTCAAACTCCTACGAGCAGTACTTC; CDR3: CASTQGGLSNSYEQYF
D: NA; J: TRBJ2-5; V: TRBV30; size: NA; DNA: TGTGCCTGGAGTCGGCGGGGTCCTCGGTACTTC; CDR3: CAWSRRGPRYF
D: NA; J: TRBJ2-3; V: TRBV5-1; size: NA; DNA: TGCGCCAGCAGCTCCGGGCCCCTGAGCGCAGATACGCAGTATTTT; CDR3: CASSSGPLSADTQYF
D: TRBD1; J: TRBJ1-5; V: TRBV2; size: NA; DNA: TGTGCCAGCAGTGAAGGGGGACAGGTTAGGGATCAGCCCCAGCATTTT; CDR3: CASSEGGQVRDQPQHF
D: NA; J: TRBJ1-2; V: TRBV10-3; size: NA; DNA: TGTGCCATCAGCGTGACAGAGAGAGATGGCTACACCTTC; CDR3: CAISVTERDGYTF
D: TRBD2; J: TRBJ2-3; V: TRBV9; size: few; DNA: TGTGCCAGCGGCCTCTCCCAAACCGGGACTAGCGGCACAGATACGCAGTATTTT; CDR3: CASGLSQTGTSGTDTQYF
D: NA; J: TRBJ1-1; V: TRBV6-2/TRBV6-3; size: few; DNA: TGTGCCAGCAGTTACTTGAGGACTGAAGCTTTCTTT; CDR3: CASSYLRTEAFF
D: NA; J: TRBJ1-3; V: TRBV6-5; size: NA; DNA: TGTGCCAGCAGAAACCTGGCAGGAGCGCTCTCTGGAAACACCATATATTTT; CDR3: CASRNLAGALSGNTIYF
D: NA; J: TRBJ2-4; V: TRBV10-1; size: NA; DNA: TGCGCCAGCAGTGAGACAGAGTATAGTACAGACAGGTGTAACATTCAGTACTTC; CDR3: CASSETEYSTDRCNIQYF
D: TRBD2; J: TRBJ2-5; V: TRBV7-3; size: NA; DNA: TGTGCCAGCAGCTTAACTAGCGGGGGTTACCAAGAGACCCAGTACTTC; CDR3: CASSLTSGGYQETQYF
D: NA; J: TRBJ2-7; V: TRBV7-9; size: NA; DNA: TGTGCCAGCAGCAAGGAATACGAGCAGTACTTC; CDR3: CASSKEYEQYF
D: TRBD1; J: TRBJ1-2; V: TRBV12-3/TRBV12-4; size: NA; DNA: TGTGCCAGCAGCCCAACAGGGGGCAGGAAGTCTGGGAATGGCTACACCTTC; CDR3: CASSPTGGRKSGNGYTF
D: NA; J: TRBJ2-3; V: TRBV10-3; size: NA; DNA: TGTGCCATCCGGGACTCGGATTTCACAGATACGCAGTATTTT; CDR3: CAIRDSDFTDTQYF
D: NA; J: TRBJ1-4; V: TRBV5-5; size: NA; DNA: TGTGCCAGCAGCCAAAGCTTGGAAAAACTGTTTTTT; CDR3: CASSQSLEKLFF
D: TRBD2; J: TRBJ2-7; V: TRBV20-1; size: NA; DNA: TGCAGACATTCAGATGCGGGAGCGGCAAGTTTGGCCTCCTACGAGCAGTACTTC; CDR3: CRHSDAGAASLASYEQYF
D: TRBD2; J: TRBJ2-1; V: TRBV7-9; size: few; DNA: TGTGCCAGCACACTGGGACTAGCGAGCTCCTACAATGAGCAGTTCTTC; CDR3: CASTLGLASSYNEQFF
D: NA; J: TRBJ2-1; V: TRBV12-3/TRBV12-4; size: NA; DNA: TGTGCCAGCAGTTTGGGGAGCCCCAATGAGCAGTTCTTC; CDR3: CASSLGSPNEQFF
D: TRBD2; J: TRBJ2-1; V: TRBV2; size: NA; DNA: TGTGCCAGCAGTCGTCTCGGGGGGTCCTACAATGAGCAGTTCTTC; CDR3: CASSRLGGSYNEQFF
D: NA; J: TRBJ2-5; V: TRBV7-3; size: many; DNA: TGTGCCAGCAGCCCCTGGGGTACCGAGACCCAGTACTTC; CDR3: CASSPWGTETQYF
D: NA; J: TRBJ2-7; V: TRBV4-2; size: many; DNA: TGTGCCAGCAGCCAAGAGATGCTTCTGGGCGAGCAGTACTTC; CDR3: CASSQEMLLGEQYF
D: TRBD2; J: TRBJ2-7; V: TRBV6-2/TRBV6-3; size: few; DNA: TGTGCCAGCAGTTACAGCGGACTAGCGGTCTACGAGCAGTACTTC; CDR3: CASSYSGLAVYEQYF
D: TRBD1; J: TRBJ2-7; V: TRBV4-1; size: few; DNA: TGCGCCAGCAGCCAACCCTTAGGGGACAGGGGCTACGAGCAGTACTTC; CDR3: CASSQPLGDRGYEQYF
D: TRBD1; J: TRBJ1-1; V: TRBV18; size: NA; DNA: TGTGCCAGCACGCCACTGCAGGGACAGGGAACTGAAGCTTTCTTT; CDR3: CASTPLQGQGTEAFF
D: NA; J: TRBJ1-4; V: TRBV15; size: few; DNA: TGTGCATTCGGACGGGGCCGGAGTGAAAAACTGTTTTTT; CDR3: CAFGRGRSEKLFF
D: NA; J: TRBJ1-1; V: TRBV12-3/TRBV12-4; size: NA; DNA: TGTGCCAGCAGCCCACCCGTGGGTAGAGGCAGAGAAGCTTTCTTT; CDR3: CASSPPVGRGREAFF
D: TRBD1; J: TRBJ1-1; V: TRBV12-3/TRBV12-4; size: few; DNA: TGTGCCAGCAGTAGATCCGGGACAGTGAACACTGAAGCTTTCTTT; CDR3: CASSRSGTVNTEAFF
D: TRBD2; J: TRBJ2-1; V: TRBV19; size: few; DNA: TGTGCCAGTACCCTCGGGGGGGCCAATGAGCAGTTCTTC; CDR3: CASTLGGANEQFF